The 30 T cell receptor beta chains below come from one sample, sequenced in a study of CD8 T cells in Susac syndrome. The authors reverse transcribed about 0.5 to 1 ug RNA with random hexamers. TCRdb reanalysed the immunoSEQ multiplex PCR reads using MiXCR and keeps one entry per CDR3 protein. Of 170,000 or so distinct CDR3 sequences detected, roughly 94% appear once; the ten largest clones hold 0.085% to 0.1%. The sequencing input was CD4+ T cells from PBMCs. These receptors came from a human donor with Susac syndrome.

The chain uses TRBV7-9 and TRBJ2-3; tentatively, D is TRBD1 (5 bases). The V gene's germline CDR1 is SEHNR and CDR2 FQNEAQ (reference sequence). The V end was cut by 1 base, the J end by 4 bases, with 9 bases between. This CDR3 contains 14 residues. In DNA form, the CDR3 reads TGTGCCAGCAGCTTAGGCACAGGTGCAGATACGCAGTATTTT. It codes for CASSLGTGADTQYF.

The chain uses TRBV27 and TRBJ2-1; D remains ambiguous. CDR1 MNHEY and CDR2 SMNVEV come from the germline V gene (reference sequence). Trimming stripped 5 bases from V and 10 bases from J, with 21 bases between. The CDR3 covers 15 residues. DNA of the CDR3: TGTGCCAGCAGTCTCCGCATGGGCTCGGCCTCCGAGCAGTTCTTC. Amino acids: CASSLRMGSASEQFF.

The genes are TRBV30 and TRBJ2-1; 11 bases line up with TRBD2. CDR1 GTSNPN and CDR2 SVGIG come from the germline V gene (reference sequence). After removal of 2 bases from V and 2 bases from J, the junction contained 2 bases not matched to a gene. This CDR3 has 15 amino acids. The DNA for the CDR3 is TGTGCCTGGAGTTTTAGCGGGGGGGCCTACAATGAGCAGTTCTTC. Its translation: CAWSFSGGAYNEQFF.

The rearrangement uses TRBV30 and TRBJ1-5; D uncertain. The germline gives CDR1 GTSNPN, CDR2 SVGIG (reference sequence). The CDR3 spans 13 residues. Trimming stripped 2 bases from V and 7 bases from J, with 12 bases between. The CDR3 DNA follows: TGTGCCTGGAGTCAGGTACGGGAGCAGCCCCAGCATTTT. Its translation is CAWSQVREQPQHF.

V and J are TRBV6-2 or TRBV6-3 and TRBJ1-1; 7 bases line up with TRBD1. This CDR3 contains 15 residues. V was clipped by 6 bases and J by 8 bases; unmatched bases: 15. Germline CDR1 and CDR2: MNHEY and SVGEGT. The CDR3 region is CASSRRRDSRQEAFF. The CDR3 DNA reads as TGTGCCAGCAGCCGTCGCCGGGACAGTCGTCAGGAAGCTTTCTTT.

The rearrangement joins TRBV2 to TRBJ2-3, with 11 nucleotides matching TRBD2. This CDR3 comprises 15 residues. The V and J ends lost 7 bases and 3 bases, in that order; junction bases with no gene match: 6. Germline V gene lookup returns CDR1 SNHLY and CDR2 FYNNEI. CDR3 region: CASKPLAGVTDTQYF. For the CDR3, the DNA is TGTGCCAGCAAACCACTAGCGGGAGTGACAGATACGCAGTATTTT.

This sequence joins TRBV20-1 and TRBJ2-3; 14 bases are shared with TRBD2. The CDR3 contains 16 residues. The trim removed 5 bases at V and 5 bases at J, leaving 9 bases unmatched. Per germline, CDR1 DFQATT and CDR2 SNEGSKA (reference sequence). CDR3 protein: CSAPPTSGGAVDTQYF. CDR3 DNA sequence: TGCAGTGCTCCTCCGACTAGCGGGGGGGCCGTAGATACGCAGTATTTT.

The rearrangement joins TRBV4-2 to TRBJ2-2, with D maybe TRBD2 (6 bases). The V gene lost 0 bases and the J gene lost 5 bases, with 16 bases spanning the gap. This CDR3 is 17 amino acids long. Germline V gene lookup returns CDR1 LGHNA and CDR2 YNFKEQ. CDR3 region: CASSQDPSSVGTGELFF. Written as DNA, the CDR3 is TGTGCCAGCAGCCAAGATCCCTCTAGCGTGGGGACCGGGGAGCTGTTTTTT.

This clonotype has only one observation. V is TRBV12-3 or TRBV12-4 and J is TRBJ1-5; TRBD1 might be the D (5 bases). The CDR3 covers 14 residues. V was cut by 3 bases and J by 6 bases, with 12 bases left in between. The CDR3 loop reads CASSLRGTGQPQHF. Here the CDR3 DNA reads TGTGCCAGCAGTTTGAGGGGAACCGGTCAGCCCCAGCATTTT.

The chain is built from TRBV18 and TRBJ2-3; D is undetermined. There are 13 residues in the CDR3. The germline gives CDR1 KGHSH, CDR2 LQKENI. V was clipped by 2 bases and J by 3 bases, with 6 bases between them. CDR3: CASSPWETDTQYF. The CDR3 DNA is TGTGCCAGCTCACCATGGGAAACAGATACGCAGTATTTT.

The V and J genes are TRBV2 and TRBJ2-2; 7 nucleotides line up with TRBD1. V lost 8 bases to trimming and J lost 7 bases; unmatched junction nucleotides: 7. This CDR3 is built from 13 residues. Germline CDR1 is SNHLY and CDR2 is FYNNEI. This CDR3 reads CASQQGLGGELFF. The CDR3 DNA is TGTGCCAGCCAACAGGGGTTAGGCGGGGAGCTGTTTTTT.

The chain joins TRBV2 to TRBJ2-3; 12 bases fit TRBD2. From germline, CDR1 is SNHLY and CDR2 FYNNEI. The CDR3 contains 16 residues. V lost 6 bases and J lost 6; bases outside the gene matches: 10. CDR3 bases: TGTGCCAGCAGGGCTCGGACTAGCGGGGTGCTGGATACGCAGTATTTT. It is translated as CASRARTSGVLDTQYF.

J is TRBJ1-1 and V is TRBV20-1, with 7 nucleotides matching TRBD1. V lost 5 bases to trimming and J lost 5 bases; unmatched junction nucleotides: 8. The CDR3 sequence is 13 residues long. Germline V lookup: CDR1 DFQATT, CDR2 SNEGSKA (reference sequence). The CDR3 DNA sequence: TGCAGTGCTCTTACAGGGGTTGAAACTGAAGCTTTCTTT. It encodes CSALTGVETEAFF.

J is TRBJ2-1 and V is TRBV7-9, with unresolved D. Trimming stripped 1 base from V and 8 bases from J, with 9 bases between. The CDR3 is 13 residues long. From germline, CDR1 is SEHNR and CDR2 FQNEAQ (reference sequence). The CDR3 protein is CASSLVPSDEQFF. CDR3 in DNA: TGTGCCAGCAGCTTAGTTCCCTCAGATGAGCAGTTCTTC. The full variable domain, rest sourced from reference TRBV7-9 and TRBJ2-1, is DTGVSQNPRHKITKRGQNVTFRCDPISEHNRLYWYRQTLGQGPEFLTYFQNEAQLEKSRLLSDRFSAERPKGSFSTLEIQRTEQGDSAMYLCASSLVPSDEQFFGPGTRLTVL.

CDR3 protein: CASSLGLLVQPQHF. CDR3 DNA: TGTGCCAGCAGTTTGGGTTTACTAGTTCAGCCCCAGCATTTT. The chain uses TRBV12-3 or TRBV12-4 and TRBJ1-5; no reliable D call. CDR3 length: 14 amino acids. V was cut by 3 bases and J by 6 bases, with 12 bases left in between.

The J gene is TRBJ1-3, the V gene TRBV7-2, with unresolved D. CDR3 size: 14 residues. V shed 5 bases and J shed 0 bases, with 8 bases lying between them. CDR1 SGHTA and CDR2 FQGNSA come from the germline V gene. The CDR3 sequence: CASSRSGSGNTIYF. DNA of the CDR3: TGTGCCAGCAGCCGAAGTGGCTCTGGAAACACCATATATTTT.

As regards this clonotype: In this CDR3 the conserved last residue, phenylalanine or tryptophan, is missing, so a read error is likely. The V call is TRBV12-5, the J call TRBJ1-2; no reliable D call. The V gene's germline CDR1 is LGHNT and CDR2 FRNRAP. V was trimmed by 3 bases and J by 7 bases, leaving 9 bases between them. The CDR3 is made up of 12 amino acids. The CDR3 bases are TGTGCTAGTGGTTTCCGAAGCGGTGGCTACACCTGC. Protein product: CASGFRSGGYTC.

The chain links TRBV7-2 to TRBJ2-7; weak D call: TRBD1 (6 bases). The CDR3 has 14 residues. Germline CDR1 reads SGHTA; CDR2 reads FQGNSA. Between the trimmed V and J ends, which lost 4 bases and 0 bases, there was a span of 10 bases. The CDR3 DNA is TGTGCCAGCAGCTCCCGGACAGCCTCCTACGAGCAGTACTTC. Its translation: CASSSRTASYEQYF.

The chain is built from TRBV5-1 and TRBJ1-1, with TRBD1 as a possible D gene (5 bases). Trimming shortened V by 7 bases and J by 3 bases, and 19 bases separated the two germline ends. This CDR3 region has 15 residues. In germline, CDR1 is SGHRS, CDR2 YFSETQ. The chain's CDR3 is CASSGGGGRDTEAFF. The CDR3 DNA sequence: TGCGCCAGCTCCGGGGGGGGAGGACGGGACACTGAAGCTTTCTTT.

In this sample, this clonotype turned up once. J is TRBJ2-3 and V is TRBV20-1, with 7 bases matching TRBD2. Losses at the gene ends were 4 bases for V and 7 bases for J; bases not matched to a gene: 8. CDR1 DFQATT and CDR2 SNEGSKA come from the germline V gene (reference sequence). The CDR3 is made up of 13 amino acids. In DNA form, the CDR3 reads TGCAGTGCTAAAGGACTAGAAGTGCATACGCAGTATTTT. It is translated as CSAKGLEVHTQYF.

The chain carries TRBV20-1 and TRBJ2-1; unclear D gene. The CDR3 covers 14 residues. CDR1 is DFQATT, CDR2 SNEGSKA, per germline (reference sequence). The ends were cut back, 0 bases at V and 2 bases at J, with 8 bases in the middle. CDR3 region: CSARDASAYNEQFF. CDR3 DNA sequence: TGCAGTGCTAGAGATGCGTCCGCCTACAATGAGCAGTTCTTC.

The rearrangement joins TRBV18 to TRBJ1-1; 7 bases are shared with TRBD1. This CDR3 is built from 16 residues. The V segment lost 3 bases and the J segment 0 bases; nucleotides outside the gene matches: 7. CDR1 is KGHSH and CDR2 is LQKENI in the germline V gene. The CDR3 DNA follows: TGTGCCAGCTCACCGGACGGGACAGCCTTGAACACTGAAGCTTTCTTT. Residues: CASSPDGTALNTEAFF.

The chain is built from TRBV15 and TRBJ2-5; no clear D. This CDR3 comprises 13 residues. CDR1 is LNHNV and CDR2 is YYDKDF in the germline V gene (reference sequence). The V gene lost 0 bases and the J gene lost 6 bases, with 8 bases spanning the gap. DNA for the CDR3: TGTGCCACCAGCAGAGATCCAGGCCAGACCCAGTACTTC. Amino acids: CATSRDPGQTQYF.

The V gene is TRBV20-1, the J gene TRBJ2-1; 10 bases match TRBD2. The V and J ends lost 6 bases and 2 bases, in that order; junction bases with no gene match: 4. CDR1 DFQATT and CDR2 SNEGSKA come from the germline V gene (reference sequence). This CDR3 has 14 amino acids. The CDR3 protein is CSAQREGPYNEQFF. As DNA, the CDR3 is TGCAGTGCCCAGCGGGAGGGCCCCTACAATGAGCAGTTCTTC.

The CDR3 DNA reads as TGCAGTGCTAGAGATGGGGTTGAGCAGTTCTTC. It specifies CSARDGVEQFF. The chain uses TRBV20-1 and TRBJ2-1; D remains unclear. The CDR3 has 11 amino acids. The V end was cut by 0 bases, the J end by 9 bases, with 6 bases between. CDR1 DFQATT and CDR2 SNEGSKA come from the germline V gene (reference sequence).

The chain employs TRBV7-9 and TRBJ2-7; D might be TRBD1 (5 bases). The CDR3 consists of 17 residues. V was pared by 1 base and J by 5 bases, with 21 bases between. The germline gives CDR1 SEHNR, CDR2 FQNEAQ (reference sequence). The CDR3 protein is CASSLDIGAGRFHEQYF. In DNA, the CDR3 is TGTGCCAGCAGCTTAGATATTGGGGCAGGACGGTTCCACGAGCAGTACTTC.

The table lists this clonotype with a count of one. This sequence joins TRBV24-1 and TRBJ2-1, with 8 bases aligning to TRBD2. CDR1 KGHDR and CDR2 SFDVKD come from the germline V gene. CDR3 length equals 14 residues. The V segment lost 6 bases and the J segment 4 bases; nucleotides outside the gene matches: 4. CDR3 loop: CATSTSGSYNEQFF. The CDR3 DNA reads TGTGCCACCAGTACTAGCGGATCTTACAATGAGCAGTTCTTC.

V gene TRBV18 combines with J gene TRBJ2-7; 10 positions match TRBD2. J was trimmed by 5 bases and V by 4 bases; bases with no gene match: 8. The CDR3 consists of 15 residues. Germline CDR1 is KGHSH and CDR2 is LQKENI. The CDR3 coding sequence is TGTGCCAGCTCACGCGGCTCTAGCGGGAGCAACGAGCAGTACTTC. The encoded protein is CASSRGSSGSNEQYF.

The rearrangement uses TRBV4-1 and TRBJ2-1; TRBD2 is a possible D gene (5 bases). V shed 1 base and J shed 0 bases, with 16 bases lying between them. The CDR3 has 18 amino acids. From germline, CDR1 is MGHRA and CDR2 YSYEKL. CDR3 sequence (DNA): TGCGCCAGCAGCCAAGCCCCCACTAGTGTCGGCTCCTACAATGAGCAGTTCTTC. Its translation is CASSQAPTSVGSYNEQFF.

The V and J genes are TRBV5-1 and TRBJ1-1, with D uncertain. Deletions cut 0 bases from V and 3 bases from J, with 15 bases between. CDR3 length: 16 residues. Germline lookup yields CDR1 SGHRS and CDR2 YFSETQ. CDR3 in amino acids: CASSLGASGGYTEAFF. The CDR3 DNA is TGCGCCAGCAGCTTGGGGGCCAGTGGAGGGTACACTGAAGCTTTCTTT.